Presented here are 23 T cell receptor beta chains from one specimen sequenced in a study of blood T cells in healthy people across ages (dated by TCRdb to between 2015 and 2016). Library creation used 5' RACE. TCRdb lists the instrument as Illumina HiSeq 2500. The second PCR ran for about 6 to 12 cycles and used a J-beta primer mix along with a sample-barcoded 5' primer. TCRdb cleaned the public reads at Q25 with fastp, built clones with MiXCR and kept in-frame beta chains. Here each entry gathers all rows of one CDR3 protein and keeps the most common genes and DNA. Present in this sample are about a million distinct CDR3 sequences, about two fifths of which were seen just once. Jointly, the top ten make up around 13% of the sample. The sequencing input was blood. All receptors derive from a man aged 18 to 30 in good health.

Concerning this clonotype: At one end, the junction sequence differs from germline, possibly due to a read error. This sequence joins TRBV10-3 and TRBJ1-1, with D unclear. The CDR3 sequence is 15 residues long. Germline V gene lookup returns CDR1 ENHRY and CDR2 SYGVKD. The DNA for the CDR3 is TGTGCCGTCAGTGAGTCTGGAGAATTGAACACTGAAGCTTTCTTT. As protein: CAVSESGELNTEAFF.

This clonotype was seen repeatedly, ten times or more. In nucleotides, the CDR3 is TGCAGCGTCGCGACAGGGGGGGAAAACATTCAGTACTTC. It specifies CSVATGGENIQYF. This chain uses TRBV29-1 with TRBJ2-4; TRBD1 agrees at 9 bases. There are 13 residues in the CDR3. From germline, CDR1 is SQVTM and CDR2 ANQGSEA. The V segment lost 6 bases and the J segment 5 bases; nucleotides outside the gene matches: 5.

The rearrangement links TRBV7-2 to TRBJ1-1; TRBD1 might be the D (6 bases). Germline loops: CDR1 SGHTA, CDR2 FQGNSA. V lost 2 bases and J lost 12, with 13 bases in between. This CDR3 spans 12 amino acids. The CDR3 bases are TGTGCCAGCAGCTTATTTACAGGGAAGACTTTCTTT. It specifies CASSLFTGKTFF.

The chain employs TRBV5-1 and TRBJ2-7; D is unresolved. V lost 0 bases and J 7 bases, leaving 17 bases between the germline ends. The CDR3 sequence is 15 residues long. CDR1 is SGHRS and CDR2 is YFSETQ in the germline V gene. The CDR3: CASSLGQVFIDEQYF. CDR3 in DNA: TGCGCCAGCAGCTTGGGGCAGGTCTTTATCGATGAGCAGTACTTC.

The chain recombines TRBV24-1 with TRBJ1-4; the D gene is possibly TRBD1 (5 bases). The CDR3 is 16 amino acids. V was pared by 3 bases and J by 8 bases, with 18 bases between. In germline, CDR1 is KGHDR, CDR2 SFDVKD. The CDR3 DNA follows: TGTGCCACCAGTGATCCTCAGGGAGGTCGGAGGGAAAAACTGTTTTTT. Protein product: CATSDPQGGRREKLFF.

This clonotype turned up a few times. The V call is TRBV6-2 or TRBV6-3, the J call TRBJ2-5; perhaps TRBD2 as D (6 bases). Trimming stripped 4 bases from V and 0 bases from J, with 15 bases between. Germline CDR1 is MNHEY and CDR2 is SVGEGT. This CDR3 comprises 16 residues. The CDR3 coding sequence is TGTGCCAGCAGTTCCTCGGACTACCCTAACCAAGAGACCCAGTACTTC. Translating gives CASSSSDYPNQETQYF.

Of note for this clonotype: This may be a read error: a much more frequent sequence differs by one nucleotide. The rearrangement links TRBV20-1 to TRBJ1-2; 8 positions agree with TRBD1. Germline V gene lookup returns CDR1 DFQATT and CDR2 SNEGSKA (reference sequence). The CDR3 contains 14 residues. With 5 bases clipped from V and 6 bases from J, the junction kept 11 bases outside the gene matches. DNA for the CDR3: TGCAGTGCTGGGAGACCGGGACAGGCCGATGGCTACACCTTC. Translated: CSAGRPGQADGYTF.

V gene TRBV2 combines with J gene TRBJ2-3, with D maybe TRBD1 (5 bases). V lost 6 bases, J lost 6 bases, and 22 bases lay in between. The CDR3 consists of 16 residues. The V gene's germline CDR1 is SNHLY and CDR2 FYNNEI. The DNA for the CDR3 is TGTGCCAGCAGCGCCTTAAAGGACATCCAGTGGGATACGCAGTATTTT. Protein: CASSALKDIQWDTQYF.

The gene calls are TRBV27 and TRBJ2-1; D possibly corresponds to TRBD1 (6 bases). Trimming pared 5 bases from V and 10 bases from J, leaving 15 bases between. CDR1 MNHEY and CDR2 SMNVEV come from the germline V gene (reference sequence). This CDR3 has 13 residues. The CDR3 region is CASSINRVREQFF. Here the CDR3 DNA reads TGTGCCAGCAGTATAAACAGGGTTCGGGAGCAGTTCTTC.

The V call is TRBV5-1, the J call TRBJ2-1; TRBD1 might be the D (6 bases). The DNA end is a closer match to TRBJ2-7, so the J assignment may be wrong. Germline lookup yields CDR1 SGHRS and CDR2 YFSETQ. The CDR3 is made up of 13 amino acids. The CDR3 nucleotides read TGCGCCAGCAGCGGGGACACCGCCAATGAGCAGTACTTC. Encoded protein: CASSGDTANEQYF.

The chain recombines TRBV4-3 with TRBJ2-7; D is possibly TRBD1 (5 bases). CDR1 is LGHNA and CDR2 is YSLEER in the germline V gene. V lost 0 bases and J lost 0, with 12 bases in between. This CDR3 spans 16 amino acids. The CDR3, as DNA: TGCGCCAGCAGCCAAGAAAGTATAGGGGACTCCTACGAGCAGTACTTC. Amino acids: CASSQESIGDSYEQYF.

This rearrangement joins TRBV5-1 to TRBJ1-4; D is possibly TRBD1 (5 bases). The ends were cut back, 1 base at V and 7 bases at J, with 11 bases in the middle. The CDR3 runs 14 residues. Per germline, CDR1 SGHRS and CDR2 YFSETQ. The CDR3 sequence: CASSLSSGGEKLFF. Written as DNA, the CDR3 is TGCGCCAGCAGCTTGAGTAGCGGGGGTGAAAAACTGTTTTTT.

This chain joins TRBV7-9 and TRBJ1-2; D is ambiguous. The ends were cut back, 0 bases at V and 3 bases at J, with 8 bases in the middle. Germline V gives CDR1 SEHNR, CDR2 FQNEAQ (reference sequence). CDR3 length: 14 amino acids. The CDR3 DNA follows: TGTGCCAGCAGCTTAGCAGCTTTCTACTATGGCTACACCTTC. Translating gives CASSLAAFYYGYTF. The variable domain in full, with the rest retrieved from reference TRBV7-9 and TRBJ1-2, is DTGVSQNPRHKITKRGQNVTFRCDPISEHNRLYWYRQTLGQGPEFLTYFQNEAQLEKSRLLSDRFSAERPKGSFSTLEIQRTEQGDSAMYLCASSLAAFYYGYTFGSGTRLTVV.

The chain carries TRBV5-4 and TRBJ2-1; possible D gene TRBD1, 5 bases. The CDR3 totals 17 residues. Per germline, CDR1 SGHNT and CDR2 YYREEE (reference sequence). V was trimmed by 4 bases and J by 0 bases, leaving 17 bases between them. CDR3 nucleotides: TGTGCCAGCAGCCCCCAGGGTCCTACCAGCTCCTACAATGAGCAGTTCTTC. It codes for CASSPQGPTSSYNEQFF.

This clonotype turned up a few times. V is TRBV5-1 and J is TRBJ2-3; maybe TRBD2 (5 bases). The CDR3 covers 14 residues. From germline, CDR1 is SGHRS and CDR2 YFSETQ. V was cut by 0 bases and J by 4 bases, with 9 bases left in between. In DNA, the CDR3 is TGCGCCAGCAGCTTGGACGCGGGCCCAGATACGCAGTATTTT. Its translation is CASSLDAGPDTQYF.

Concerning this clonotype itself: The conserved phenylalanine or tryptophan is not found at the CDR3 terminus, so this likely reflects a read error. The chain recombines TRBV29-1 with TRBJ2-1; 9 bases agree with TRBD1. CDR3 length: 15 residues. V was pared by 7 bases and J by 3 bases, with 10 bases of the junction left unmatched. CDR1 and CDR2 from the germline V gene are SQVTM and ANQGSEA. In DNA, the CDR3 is TGCAGCGCTAAAGACGGACAGGGGATCTACAATGAGCAGTTCTTG. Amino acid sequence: CSAKDGQGIYNEQFL.

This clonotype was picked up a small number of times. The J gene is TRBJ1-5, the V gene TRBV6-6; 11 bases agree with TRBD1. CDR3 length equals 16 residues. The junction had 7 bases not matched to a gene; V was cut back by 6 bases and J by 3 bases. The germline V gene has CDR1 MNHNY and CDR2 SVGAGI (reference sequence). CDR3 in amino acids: CASSPRDRGANQPQHF. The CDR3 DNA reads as TGTGCCAGCAGCCCCCGGGACAGGGGGGCCAATCAGCCCCAGCATTTT.

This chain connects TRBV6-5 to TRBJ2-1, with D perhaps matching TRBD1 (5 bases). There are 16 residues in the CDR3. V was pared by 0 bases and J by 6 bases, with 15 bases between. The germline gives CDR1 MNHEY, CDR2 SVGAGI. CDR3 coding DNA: TGTGCCAGCAGTTACTCGAGTCGCGGCAGGGTCAATGAGCAGTTCTTC. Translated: CASSYSSRGRVNEQFF.

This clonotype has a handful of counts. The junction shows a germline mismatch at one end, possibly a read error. This CDR3 reads CASSLQSSYNSPPHF. For the CDR3, the DNA is TGTGCCAGCAGCTTACAGAGCTCCTATAATTCACCCCCCCACTTT. This rearrangement joins TRBV7-3 to TRBJ1-6; D gene uncertain. The CDR3 consists of 15 residues. The germline gives CDR1 SGHTA, CDR2 FQGTGA. Filled out from reference TRBV7-3 and TRBJ1-6, the complete variable domain reads GAGVSQTPSNKVTEKGKYVELRCDPISGHTALYWYRQSLGQGPEFLIYFQGTGAADDSGLPNDRFFAVRPEGSVSTLKIQRTERGDSAVYLCASSLQSSYNSPPHFGNGTRLTVT.

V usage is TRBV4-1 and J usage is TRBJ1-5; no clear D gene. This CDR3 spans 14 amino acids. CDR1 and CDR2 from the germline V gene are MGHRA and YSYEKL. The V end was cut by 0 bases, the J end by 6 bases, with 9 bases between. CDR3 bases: TGCGCCAGCAGCCAAGACAGCGGGAGTCAGCCCCAGCATTTT. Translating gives CASSQDSGSQPQHF.

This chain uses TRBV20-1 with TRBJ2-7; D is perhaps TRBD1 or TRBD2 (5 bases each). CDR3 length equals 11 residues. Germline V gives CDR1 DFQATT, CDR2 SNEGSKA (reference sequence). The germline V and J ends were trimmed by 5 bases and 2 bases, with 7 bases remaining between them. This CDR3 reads CSAGDPYEQYF. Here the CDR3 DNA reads TGCAGTGCTGGGGACCCCTACGAGCAGTACTTC.

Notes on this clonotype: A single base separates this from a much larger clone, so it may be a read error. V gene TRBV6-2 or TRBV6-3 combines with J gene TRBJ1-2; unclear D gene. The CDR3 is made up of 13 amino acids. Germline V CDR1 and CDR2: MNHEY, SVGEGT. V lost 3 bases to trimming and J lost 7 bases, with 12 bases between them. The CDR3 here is CASSYAGCGGYTF. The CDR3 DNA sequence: TGTGCCAGCAGTTATGCGGGGTGTGGTGGCTACACCTTC.

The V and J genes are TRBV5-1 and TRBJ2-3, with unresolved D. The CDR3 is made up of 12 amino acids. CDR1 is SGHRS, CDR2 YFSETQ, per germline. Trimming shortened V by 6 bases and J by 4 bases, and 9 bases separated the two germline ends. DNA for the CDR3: TGCGCCAGCACATCGAAATCAGATACGCAGTATTTT. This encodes CASTSKSDTQYF.